These T cell receptor beta chains were read from a single sample in a study of blood T cells in healthy people across ages. MiXCR was run by TCRdb on the 5' RACE reads, yielding one entry per CDR3 protein. In the table there are over 700,000 distinct CDR3 sequences, about 48% of which are singletons. Sequenced: blood. The receptors stem from a man older than 75 in good health. The CDR3 runs from the conserved cysteine through the conserved F or W. Each record gives: J gene, D gene, clone size, V gene, CDR3 DNA, CDR3 protein. D genes are given only for firm matches. Some rows have no size entry. The others give once, few or many, or a class for an expanded clone.

TRBJ1-5	.	few	TRBV2	TGTGCCAGCAGTCCTGGACAAAACAATCAGCCCCAGCATTTT	CASSPGQNNQPQHF
TRBJ2-7	.	once	TRBV20-1	TGCAGTGCTGTCAGAGGGCAGGGAATCCACGAGCAGTACTTC	CSAVRGQGIHEQYF
TRBJ2-4	.	.	TRBV29-1	TGCAGCGTGGGACATCTAGCCAAAAACATTCAGTACTTC	CSVGHLAKNIQYF
TRBJ2-7	TRBD2	many	TRBV20-1	TGCAGTGCTAGAGATCCCGGGACTAGCGGGCCCCTACACGAGCAGTACTTC	CSARDPGTSGPLHEQYF
TRBJ1-1	.	.	TRBV28	TGTGCCAGCAGTCCAAGAGGGATGAACACTGAAGCTTTCTTT	CASSPRGMNTEAFF
TRBJ2-1	.	.	TRBV29-1	TGCGGCGTCGAAAGCTGGAACAATGAACAGTTCTTC	CGVESWNNEQFF
TRBJ2-3	TRBD2	.	TRBV27	TGTGCCAGCAGTCCTCTAGCGGGAGGAGTCGGCGCTACGCAGTATTTT	CASSPLAGGVGATQYF
TRBJ2-4	.	.	TRBV27	TGTGCCAGCAGCTCCACCCCAGGCAAGTCCAAAGAGCAGTACTTC	CASSSTPGKSKEQYF
TRBJ1-2	.	few	TRBV7-9	TGTGCCAGCAGCCCCGGCAATGGCTACACCTTC	CASSPGNGYTF
TRBJ2-1	.	.	TRBV5-1	TGCGCCAGCAGCTTGGGACAGGGAGGTCATGAGCAGTTCTTC	CASSLGQGGHEQFF
TRBJ2-7	TRBD2	few	TRBV7-2	TGTGCCAGCAGCTTAGTACTAGCGGGTAACTACGAGCAGTACTTC	CASSLVLAGNYEQYF
TRBJ2-1	.	once	TRBV29-1	TGCAGCGTTGGGAGCTACAATGAGCAGTTCTTC	CSVGSYNEQFF
TRBJ2-4	TRBD2	.	TRBV12-3/TRBV12-4	TGTGCCAGCAGTAAGACTAGCGGGAGGGACATTCAGTACTTC	CASSKTSGRDIQYF
TRBJ1-2	TRBD1	.	TRBV7-9	TGTGCCAGCAGCTCTGGACAGGGGGAGATCTATGGCTACACCTTC	CASSSGQGEIYGYTF
TRBJ2-5	.	few	TRBV20-1	TGCAGTGCTAGAGATGAGGGAGGAGAGACCCAGTACTTC	CSARDEGGETQYF
TRBJ1-4	.	.	TRBV7-9	TGTGCCAGCAGCTTAGCGGCCGACAGGTTACTGTTTTTT	CASSLAADRLLFF
TRBJ1-2	TRBD1	few	TRBV9	TGTGCCAGCAGCGCAGGGGGGGGGAACTATGGCTACACCTTC	CASSAGGGNYGYTF
TRBJ2-7	TRBD2	.	TRBV7-2	TGTGCCAGCAGCCTTCGACTAGCGGGAGCCAACGAGCAGTACTTC	CASSLRLAGANEQYF
TRBJ2-7	TRBD2	.	TRBV6-2/TRBV6-3	TGTGCCAGCAGCCCGGGGACTAGCGAAGTGCACTACGAGCAGTACTTC	CASSPGTSEVHYEQYF
TRBJ2-5	.	.	TRBV9	TGTGCCAGCAGCGTAGGGGAGCGGGCCGATCTGTACCAAGAGACCCAGTACTTC	CASSVGERADLYQETQYF
TRBJ1-2	TRBD1	.	TRBV7-2	TGTGCCAGCAGCCCCGGGACGGGACAGTCTAACTATGGCTTCACCTTC	CASSPGTGQSNYGFTF
TRBJ2-7	TRBD1	.	TRBV20-1	TGCAGTGCTGAAAGGCCCACAGGGGCAGTAACCTCCTACAATGAGCAGTACTTC	CSAERPTGAVTSYNEQYF
TRBJ2-1	.	.	TRBV28	TGTGCCAGTAGGTCCCCTCCGTCCTACAATGAGCAGTTCTTC	CASRSPPSYNEQFF
TRBJ1-1	.	.	TRBV7-2	TGTGCCAGCAGCTTAGCGGTGGCCACGAGCACTGAAGCTTTCTTT	CASSLAVATSTEAFF
TRBJ2-5	.	few	TRBV10-3	TGTGCCATCAGCATGACAGGGGAGGGGACCCAGTACTTC	CAISMTGEGTQYF
TRBJ2-1	.	.	TRBV18	TGTGCCAGCTCACACCTGCTGGCCAGCTCCTACAATGAGCAGTTCTTC	CASSHLLASSYNEQFF
TRBJ2-1	.	few	TRBV24-1	TGTGCCACCAGTGATCCGGGTGGGACGGGGAATGAGCAGTTCTTC	CATSDPGGTGNEQFF
TRBJ2-3	TRBD1	.	TRBV12-3/TRBV12-4	TGTGCCAGCAGTTTAGGGACAGGGGTCGGTACGCAGTATTTT	CASSLGTGVGTQYF
TRBJ2-1	.	.	TRBV20-1	TGCAGTGCTAGAGGAACCCGCGATGAGCAGTTCTTC	CSARGTRDEQFF
TRBJ2-3	.	.	TRBV3-1	TGTGCCAGCAGCCCGGAGCCACTAGCTCCAGATACGCAGTATTTT	CASSPEPLAPDTQYF
TRBJ2-1	TRBD2	few	TRBV14	TGTGCCAGCAGCCAAGATGGGCTAGCGGGTAATGAGCAGTTCTTC	CASSQDGLAGNEQFF
TRBJ1-2	TRBD1	few	TRBV6-2/TRBV6-3	TGTGCCAGCAGTTACGGGACAGGGGCCCTCTATGGCTACACCTTC	CASSYGTGALYGYTF
TRBJ1-6	.	.	TRBV3-1	TGTGCCAGCAGCCAAGTGTCGAAGTTCGATTCACCCCTCCACTTT	CASSQVSKFDSPLHF
TRBJ2-5	.	.	TRBV5-1	TGCGCCAGCTATCCGGGGGCCAACTCCCAAGAGACCCAGTACTTC	CASYPGANSQETQYF
TRBJ2-5	.	.	TRBV20-1	TGCAGTGCTAGGTGGGGGGTGGAGACCCAGTACTTC	CSARWGVETQYF
TRBJ1-5	TRBD1	.	TRBV27	TGTGCCAGCAGTCCCAGACAGGGTAGTCAGCCCCAGCATTTT	CASSPRQGSQPQHF
TRBJ2-7	TRBD2	few	TRBV29-1	TGCAGCGTTGAAGTTCGGGGGGGCTTGGTTGACGAGCAGTACTTC	CSVEVRGGLVDEQYF
TRBJ1-6	.	.	TRBV2	TGTGCCAGCAGTGAAAACTACCCGGGTTCACCCCTCCACTTT	CASSENYPGSPLHF
TRBJ1-4	TRBD1	.	TRBV7-2	TGTGCCAGCAGATCAGACAGGGTACGGGAAAAACTGTTTTTT	CASRSDRVREKLFF
TRBJ2-5	.	.	TRBV10-3	TGTGCCATCAACAGAGAGTCGGGGTGGGAGCAGTACTTC	CAINRESGWEQYF
TRBJ1-5	.	.	TRBV2	TGTGCCAGCAGAAAGGGACCGTATAGCAATCAGCCCCAGCATTTT	CASRKGPYSNQPQHF
TRBJ2-1	TRBD2	.	TRBV7-9	TGTGCCAGCAGGAGAACTAGCGGGAGAACCTACAATGAGCAGTTCTTC	CASRRTSGRTYNEQFF
TRBJ2-1	TRBD1	.	TRBV7-2	TGTGCCAGCAGCACCGGGACAGGGTTGAATGAGCAGTTCTTC	CASSTGTGLNEQFF
TRBJ2-1	.	.	TRBV7-2	TGTGCCAGCAGCTCGACTAGGCAGCAGTTCTTC	CASSSTRQQFF
TRBJ2-5	TRBD2	few	TRBV27	TGTGCCAGCAGATCGCTAGCGGGAGGGCAGACCCAGTACTTC	CASRSLAGGQTQYF
TRBJ2-3	TRBD2	.	TRBV15	TGTGCCACCAGCGCAGGACTAGCGGCCGGGGATACGCAGTATTTT	CATSAGLAAGDTQYF
TRBJ1-6	.	.	TRBV6-6	TGTGCCAGCAGTACCCTAGGGCCTAATTCACCCCTCCACTTT	CASSTLGPNSPLHF
TRBJ2-1	TRBD2	.	TRBV9	TGTGCCAGCAGCGTAGCACTAGCGGACAATGAGCAGTTCTTC	CASSVALADNEQFF
TRBJ2-5	TRBD2	.	TRBV3-1	TGTGCCAGCAGCTACGGCGGGACTAGCGGAGGTCAAGAGACCCAGTACTTC	CASSYGGTSGGQETQYF
TRBJ1-1	.	few	TRBV5-1	TGCGCCAGCAGCTTGGGCAGACTCAACACTGAAGCTTTCTTT	CASSLGRLNTEAFF